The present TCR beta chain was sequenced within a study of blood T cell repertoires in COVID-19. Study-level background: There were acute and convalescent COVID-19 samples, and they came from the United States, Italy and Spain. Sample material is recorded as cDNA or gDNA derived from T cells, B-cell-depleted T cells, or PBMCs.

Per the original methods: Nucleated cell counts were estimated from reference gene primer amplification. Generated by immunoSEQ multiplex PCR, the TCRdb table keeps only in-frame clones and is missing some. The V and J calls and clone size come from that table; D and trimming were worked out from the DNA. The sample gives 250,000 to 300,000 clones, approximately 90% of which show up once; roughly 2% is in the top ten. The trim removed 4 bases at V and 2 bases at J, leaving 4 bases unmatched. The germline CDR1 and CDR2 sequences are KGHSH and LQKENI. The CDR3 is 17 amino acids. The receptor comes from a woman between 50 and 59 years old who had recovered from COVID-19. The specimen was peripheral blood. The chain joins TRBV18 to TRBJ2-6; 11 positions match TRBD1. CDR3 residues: CASSLGQGVTGANVLTF. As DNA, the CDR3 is TGTGCCAGCTCACTGGGACAGGGGGTGACTGGGGCCAACGTCCTGACTTTC.